The entry that follows covers one TCR beta chain sequence. The data are from a study of blood T cell repertoires in COVID-19. The wider study: Sites across the United States, Italy and Spain contributed samples from acute and convalescent COVID-19. The cDNA or gDNA used as material had been derived from T cells, B-cell-depleted T cells, or PBMCs.

Between the trimmed V and J ends, which lost 3 bases and 5 bases, there was a span of 4 bases. The CDR3 has 11 amino acids. Germline CDR1 and CDR2: GTSNPN and SVGIG (reference sequence). As processed by the authors: Quantification of nucleated cells was approximated via reference gene primer amplification. Profiling relied on immunoSEQ multiplex PCR, and the TCRdb table lists in-frame clones only, not all of them. D and trimming were read from the DNA, whereas the V and J calls and clone size are those reported in that table. The table records more than 100,000 clones, about 80% of them present only once.

Sequencing used peripheral blood. The rearrangement joins TRBV30 to TRBJ1-4; D remains ambiguous. The TCR originated in a human donor in a cohort sampled during active or convalescent COVID-19. CDR3 residues: CAWSRNEKLFF. CDR3 in DNA: TGTGCCTGGAGCAGGAATGAAAAACTGTTTTTT.